Below, 32 T cell receptor beta chains from the same sample are listed, as sequenced in a study of shared clonotypes between healthy human individuals. Naive CD8 isolation took CD45RO-negative cells positively selected for CCR7 and excluded terminally differentiated effector memory CD45RA+ cells. Method: immunoSEQ multiplex PCR; TCRdb's copy keeps in-frame clones and lacks some. Among about 680,000 clones listed, about 92% were seen once. Sequencing was performed on naive CD8+ T cells sorted from blood. The source of these receptors is a man aged 25-45 years in good health.

This clone is medium-sized (0.01 to 0.1%) in the sample. CDR3 DNA: TGTGCCAGCAGCCAAGAACTAGCGGGAGGGCCGGCAGATACGCAGTATTTT. Its protein is CASSQELAGGPADTQYF. The rearrangement uses TRBV4-2 and TRBJ2-3; 13 nucleotides align to TRBD2. J was trimmed by 4 bases and V by 0 bases; bases with no gene match: 4. CDR1 is LGHNA, CDR2 YNFKEQ, per germline. The CDR3 totals 17 residues.

The chain uses TRBV28 and TRBJ2-5; TRBD1 matches at 7 bases. Germline CDR1 reads MDHEN; CDR2 reads SYDVKM. V lost 5 bases to trimming and J lost 1 base; unmatched junction nucleotides: 13. The CDR3 loop spans 17 amino acids. The CDR3 here is CASSLGTEESIQETQYF. The CDR3 DNA follows: TGTGCCAGCAGTCTAGGGACAGAAGAGTCGATCCAAGAGACCCAGTACTTC.

The chain combines TRBV6-5 with TRBJ1-4; the D is unclear. CDR1 is MNHEY and CDR2 is SVGAGI in the germline V gene. The V and J ends lost 6 bases and 8 bases respectively, with 19 bases between them. The CDR3 runs 15 residues. As DNA, the CDR3 is TGTGCCAGCAGCCCAGCCTTGGGTCTGGGAGAAAAACTGTTTTTT. It translates to CASSPALGLGEKLFF.

The chain joins TRBV27 to TRBJ2-7, with D possibly being TRBD2 (5 bases). V was shortened by 1 base and J by 1 base, with 11 bases between the two germline ends. CDR1 is MNHEY and CDR2 is SMNVEV in the germline V gene (reference sequence). The CDR3 loop spans 15 amino acids. CDR3 region: CASSLYASFSYEQYF. CDR3 sequence (DNA): TGTGCCAGCAGTTTATATGCTAGCTTTTCCTACGAGCAGTACTTC.

The rearrangement links TRBV30 to TRBJ2-7; D may be TRBD1 or TRBD2 (5 bases each). The CDR3 is made up of 13 amino acids. Deletions cut 3 bases from V and 0 bases from J, with 9 bases between. Germline CDR1 is GTSNPN and CDR2 is SVGIG (reference sequence). This CDR3 reads CAWRGTDSYEQYF. Here the CDR3 DNA reads TGTGCCTGGAGAGGGACGGACTCCTACGAGCAGTACTTC.

V is TRBV28 and J is TRBJ1-2, with D possibly TRBD1 on 6 matching bases. The germline V gene has CDR1 MDHEN and CDR2 SYDVKM. The ends were cut back, 7 bases at V and 3 bases at J, with 9 bases in the middle. The CDR3 loop spans 12 amino acids. This CDR3 is CASTPGDYGYTF. The CDR3 bases are TGTGCCAGCACCCCAGGGGACTATGGCTACACCTTC.

The chain employs TRBV6-5 and TRBJ2-1, with D perhaps matching TRBD1 or TRBD2 (7 bases each). Trimming removed 5 bases at V and 4 bases at J, with 12 bases between. The CDR3 consists of 14 residues. CDR1 and CDR2 from the germline V gene are MNHEY and SVGAGI. The CDR3 DNA reads as TGTGCCAGCAGTCCGCAGGGGGGGTACAATGAGCAGTTCTTC. The encoded protein is CASSPQGGYNEQFF.

The rearrangement joins TRBV13 to TRBJ2-3; tentatively, D is TRBD2 (6 bases). From germline, CDR1 is PRHDT and CDR2 FYEKMQ (reference sequence). The CDR3 runs to 16 residues. Trimming took 5 bases from V and 0 from J, leaving 15 bases between them. CDR3 region: CASSLLAGSSTDTQYF. The CDR3 coding sequence is TGTGCCAGCAGCCTCCTGGCGGGGAGTAGCACAGATACGCAGTATTTT.

The chain carries TRBV10-1 and TRBJ2-5; 9 bases fit TRBD2. The CDR3 has 17 residues. In germline, CDR1 is WNHNN, CDR2 SYGVQD (reference sequence). V was pared by 0 bases and J by 2 bases, with 7 bases of the junction left unmatched. The CDR3: CASSESLASGEQETQYF. The DNA for the CDR3 is TGCGCCAGCAGTGAGTCTTTGGCTAGCGGGGAGCAAGAGACCCAGTACTTC.

V usage is TRBV27 and J usage is TRBJ2-7, with 9 nucleotides matching TRBD2. Germline lookup yields CDR1 MNHEY and CDR2 SMNVEV (reference sequence). The length of the CDR3 is 17 residues. V was pared by 7 bases and J by 0 bases, with 13 bases of the junction left unmatched. The CDR3 protein is CASTPLASGDFSYEQYF. CDR3 coding DNA: TGTGCCAGCACCCCTTTGGCTAGCGGGGATTTCTCCTACGAGCAGTACTTC.

This rearrangement joins TRBV5-5 to TRBJ2-7, with D perhaps matching TRBD1 (5 bases). Trimming took off 3 bases at V and 3 bases at J, with 16 bases between the two ends. The germline V gene has CDR1 SGHKS and CDR2 YYEKEE (reference sequence). CDR3 length: 15 amino acids. CDR3 sequence (DNA): TGTGCCAGCAGCTCGCTTTTTGGGGCCTACTACGAGCAGTACTTC. Translating gives CASSSLFGAYYEQYF.

This sequence joins TRBV10-3 and TRBJ1-1; D unresolved. Germline CDR1 ENHRY, CDR2 SYGVKD. This CDR3 region has 13 residues. V lost 1 base and J 8 bases, leaving 11 bases between the germline ends. The CDR3 sequence: CAISELNVGEAFF. In DNA form, the CDR3 reads TGTGCCATCAGTGAGTTGAATGTAGGGGAAGCTTTCTTT.

The chain employs TRBV5-1 and TRBJ2-3; TRBD2 aligns across 10 bases. The CDR3 totals 14 residues. Per the germline V gene, CDR1 is SGHRS and CDR2 is YFSETQ. V gave up 8 bases and J gave up 6 bases; unmatched junction bases: 9. CDR3 DNA: TGCGCCAGTGTAGCGGGAGGAATCGCTGATACGCAGTATTTT. Its protein is CASVAGGIADTQYF. Filled out from reference TRBV5-1 and TRBJ2-3, the complete variable domain reads KAGVTQTPRYLIKTRGQQVTLSCSPISGHRSVSWYQQTPGQGLQFLFEYFSETQRNKGNFPGRFSGRQFSNSRSEMNVSTLELGDSALYLCASVAGGIADTQYFGPGTRLTVL.

The chain joins TRBV30 to TRBJ2-1; no reliable D call. Germline CDR1 reads GTSNPN; CDR2 reads SVGIG (reference sequence). This CDR3 region has 17 residues. The V end was cut by 5 bases, the J end by 2 bases, with 22 bases between. DNA for the CDR3: TGTGCCTGGTCCCCTACACCCTTCAATAACCCCTACAATGAGCAGTTCTTC. Its translation is CAWSPTPFNNPYNEQFF.

The rearrangement joins TRBV19 to TRBJ2-1; 13 bases fit TRBD2. The V segment lost 5 bases and the J segment 0 bases; nucleotides outside the gene matches: 7. Germline assignment: CDR1 LNHDA and CDR2 SQIVND (reference sequence). The CDR3 is 18 amino acids. CDR3 coding DNA: TGTGCCAGTAGTCTCGGGACTAGCGGGAATGGCTCCTACAATGAGCAGTTCTTC. Protein sequence: CASSLGTSGNGSYNEQFF.

The genes are TRBV5-6 and TRBJ2-5; perhaps TRBD1 as D (6 bases). Germline CDR1 and CDR2: SGHDT and YYEEEE. The CDR3 has 15 amino acids. V lost 4 bases and J lost 4, with 17 bases in between. The DNA of the CDR3 is TGTGCCAGCAGCGTTGGGTGGCAGGGGAGAGAGACCCAGTACTTC. Residues: CASSVGWQGRETQYF.

The V call is TRBV7-9, the J call TRBJ2-5, with a possible D match to TRBD1 (6 bases). Deletions cut 1 base from V and 1 base from J, with 13 bases between. The germline gives CDR1 SEHNR, CDR2 FQNEAQ (reference sequence). The length of the CDR3 is 16 residues. DNA of the CDR3: TGTGCCAGCAGCTTAGGCGGCAGGGGCCCCCAAGAGACCCAGTACTTC. Its protein product is CASSLGGRGPQETQYF.

The chain combines TRBV9 with TRBJ2-7; D may be TRBD1 (5 bases). The germline gives CDR1 SGDLS, CDR2 YYNGEE. Trimming pared 4 bases from V and 3 bases from J, leaving 8 bases between. The CDR3 runs 12 residues. The DNA for the CDR3 is TGTGCCAGCAGCATGACAGACTACGAGCAGTACTTC. Protein sequence: CASSMTDYEQYF. The entire variable domain, with the rest obtained from reference TRBV9 and TRBJ2-7, is as follows: DSGVTQTPKHLITATGQRVTLRCSPRSGDLSVYWYQQSLDQGLQFLIQYYNGEERAKGNILERFSAQQFPDLHSELNLSSLELGDSALYFCASSMTDYEQYFGPGTRLTVT.

V usage is TRBV20-1 and J usage is TRBJ2-5; D not certain. The CDR3 is made up of 10 amino acids. The germline V gene has CDR1 DFQATT and CDR2 SNEGSKA (reference sequence). Trimming removed 7 bases from V and 5 bases from J, with 8 bases in between. The CDR3 region is CSVDAETQYF. DNA for the CDR3: TGCAGTGTGGACGCGGAGACCCAGTACTTC.

The genes are TRBV12-1 and TRBJ2-1; TRBD1, the D gene given by the table, was not confirmed from the DNA. TRBV12-1 is a listed pseudogene. The CDR3 totals 19 residues. CDR3 nucleotides: TGTGCCAGCAGCTTTGCGAGGGGCGAGACAGGGACTTCCTACAATGAGCAGTTCTTC. It specifies CASSFARGETGTSYNEQFF.

The gene calls are TRBV27 and TRBJ1-1; a possible D gene is TRBD1 (6 bases). The CDR3 consists of 12 residues. The germline CDR1 and CDR2 sequences are MNHEY and SMNVEV (reference sequence). The V end was cut by 10 bases, the J end by 7 bases, with 16 bases between. The CDR3 region is CANTGTQDEAFF. CDR3 nucleotides: TGTGCCAACACCGGGACACAAGATGAAGCTTTCTTT.

The chain joins TRBV6-1 to TRBJ2-3; 7 bases are shared with TRBD1. With 2 bases clipped from V and 2 bases from J, the junction kept 7 bases outside the gene matches. Germline CDR1 MNHNS, CDR2 SASEGT. There are 16 residues in the CDR3. This CDR3 reads CASSERRGPNTDTQYF. In nucleotides, the CDR3 is TGTGCCAGCAGTGAACGAAGGGGGCCTAACACAGATACGCAGTATTTT.

The chain employs TRBV11-3 and TRBJ2-2; D gene ambiguous. CDR1 and CDR2 from the germline V gene are SGHNT and YENEEA. The germline V and J ends were trimmed by 4 bases and 0 bases, with 9 bases remaining between them. This CDR3 region has 15 residues. The CDR3 loop is CASSSYDANTGELFF. DNA of the CDR3: TGTGCCAGCAGCTCCTATGACGCGAACACCGGGGAGCTGTTTTTT. Together with reference TRBV11-3 and TRBJ2-2, the CDR3 gives the full variable domain: EAGVVQSPRYKIIEKKQPVAFWCNPISGHNTLYWYLQNLGQGPELLIRYENEEAVDDSQLPKDRFSAERLKGVDSTLKIQPAELGDSAVYLCASSSYDANTGELFFGEGSRLTVL.

The genes are TRBV5-5 and TRBJ1-1; D uncertain. Germline V CDR1 and CDR2: SGHKS, YYEKEE (reference sequence). The CDR3 covers 12 residues. V was shortened by 2 bases and J by 4 bases, with 6 bases between the two germline ends. CDR3 nucleotides: TGTGCCAGCAGCTTAACGGGCACTGAAGCTTTCTTT. Its protein product is CASSLTGTEAFF.

The V call is TRBV7-9, the J call TRBJ2-5; D possibly corresponds to TRBD2 (5 bases). CDR1 is SEHNR and CDR2 is FQNEAQ in the germline V gene (reference sequence). Trimming cost V 5 bases and J 3 bases, with 13 bases left between them. The length of the CDR3 is 14 residues. CDR3 coding DNA: TGTGCCAGCAGCACGGGATCCTCGGAAGAGACCCAGTACTTC. It yields the protein CASSTGSSEETQYF.

A single count supports this clone. The rearrangement links TRBV13 to TRBJ1-2; D remains unclear. Trimming removed 0 bases at V and 2 bases at J, with 10 bases between. CDR1 and CDR2 from the germline V gene are PRHDT and FYEKMQ (reference sequence). The CDR3 runs to 15 residues. This CDR3 reads CASSLGGGTNYGYTF. CDR3 nucleotides: TGTGCCAGCAGCTTAGGGGGAGGAACCAACTATGGCTACACCTTC.

The CDR3 spells CASSQEPIGTLAQYF. The CDR3 DNA reads TGCGCCAGCAGCCAAGAGCCCATAGGGACCTTGGCCCAGTACTTC. V usage is TRBV4-1 and J usage is TRBJ2-5; D tentatively fits TRBD1 or TRBD2 (5 bases each). CDR1 is MGHRA and CDR2 is YSYEKL in the germline V gene. CDR3 length: 15 residues. V shed 0 bases and J shed 9 bases, with 17 bases lying between them.

About this clone itself: The sample contains more than one DNA sequence encoding this CDR3. The rearrangement uses TRBV15 and TRBJ2-7, with D perhaps assigned TRBD1 or TRBD2 (6 bases each). V was trimmed by 0 bases and J by 6 bases, leaving 9 bases between them. Germline assignment: CDR1 LNHNV and CDR2 YYDKDF (reference sequence). CDR3 length: 13 amino acids. CDR3 amino acids: CATSRDRGREQYF. As DNA, the CDR3 is TGTGCCACCAGCAGAGATCGGGGGCGCGAGCAGTACTTC.

The V call is TRBV28, the J call TRBJ2-2; 7 bases line up with TRBD1. This CDR3 is built from 14 residues. J lost 3 bases, V lost 4 bases, and 2 bases had no gene match. Germline loops: CDR1 MDHEN, CDR2 SYDVKM. As DNA, the CDR3 is TGTGCCAGCAGTTGGGACAGTTACACCGGGGAGCTGTTTTTT. Its translation: CASSWDSYTGELFF.

The chain recombines TRBV28 with TRBJ2-2; D ambiguous. The CDR3 is 15 amino acids. Per the germline V gene, CDR1 is MDHEN and CDR2 is SYDVKM. V was clipped by 3 bases and J by 8 bases, with 16 bases between them. The CDR3: CASSFPAAVVGELFF. CDR3 DNA: TGTGCCAGCAGTTTTCCCGCCGCGGTTGTGGGGGAGCTGTTTTTT.

The chain carries TRBV25-1 and TRBJ1-3; TRBD1 might be the D (5 bases). CDR3 size: 14 residues. In germline, CDR1 is MGHDK, CDR2 SYGVNS. The germline V and J ends were trimmed by 2 bases and 6 bases, with 11 bases remaining between them. CDR3 amino acids: CASSEGTRPNTIYF. The CDR3 nucleotides read TGTGCCAGCAGTGAAGGGACCCGGCCAAACACCATATATTTT.

This rearrangement joins TRBV6-4 to TRBJ2-1; D is unclear. Per germline, CDR1 MRHNA and CDR2 SNTAGT. Trimming stripped 8 bases from V and 10 bases from J, with 15 bases between. The CDR3 spans 12 residues. The CDR3 nucleotides read TGTGCCAGCTCCGACTCAGATCTAGAGCAGTTCTTC. Protein sequence: CASSDSDLEQFF.